Shown below are 22 T cell receptor beta chains from a single sample sequenced in a study of cytomegalovirus exposure and HLA in healthy donors. Vbeta (60) and Jbeta (13) primers were used in the PCR. The data were produced by immunoSEQ multiplex PCR, yet TCRdb's version contains in-frame clones alone and is incomplete. Of over 150,000 clones in the sample, about four fifths were seen once. The material sequenced was PBMCs. The origin of the receptors is a woman between 50 and 59 years old in good health and CMV-seropositive.

This chain links TRBV19 with TRBJ2-6; D is ambiguous. The CDR3 spans 14 residues. The V gene lost 5 bases and the J gene lost 0 bases, with 5 bases spanning the gap. Germline V gene sequence: CDR1 LNHDA, CDR2 SQIVND (reference sequence). The CDR3 is CASSAFSGANVLTF. Written as DNA, the CDR3 is TGTGCCAGTAGTGCGTTCTCTGGGGCCAACGTCCTGACTTTC.

V is TRBV6-6 and J is TRBJ1-1; tentative D call: TRBD1 (5 bases). This CDR3 is built from 16 residues. V was trimmed by 6 bases and J by 0 bases, leaving 17 bases between them. Germline loops: CDR1 MNHNY, CDR2 SVGAGI (reference sequence). As DNA, the CDR3 is TGTGCCAGCAGAAGAACGCAGGGCCCACTGAACACTGAAGCTTTCTTT. It codes for CASRRTQGPLNTEAFF.

The chain uses TRBV9 and TRBJ2-1; 9 bases are a match to TRBD1. V was pared by 2 bases and J by 4 bases, with 4 bases of the junction left unmatched. This CDR3 region has 15 residues. Looked up from germline, CDR1 is SGDLS and CDR2 is YYNGEE. CDR3: CASSVDRGSYNEQFF. The CDR3 coding sequence is TGTGCCAGCAGCGTCGACAGGGGGTCGTACAATGAGCAGTTCTTC.

The chain uses TRBV29-1 and TRBJ1-2, with 9 bases fitting TRBD1. The CDR3 is 17 amino acids. Per germline, CDR1 SQVTM and CDR2 ANQGSEA. V gave up 2 bases and J gave up 8 bases; unmatched junction bases: 18. Here the CDR3 DNA reads TGCAGCGTTGAAATTAACGGGGCGTCCGGGACAGGGTCCGGCTACACCTTC. Its protein product is CSVEINGASGTGSGYTF.

The chain couples TRBV7-6 to TRBJ2-7; maybe TRBD1 (5 bases). The CDR3 covers 11 residues. Per the germline V gene, CDR1 is SGHVS and CDR2 is FNYEAQ. Between the trimmed V and J ends, which lost 4 bases and 9 bases, there was a span of 10 bases. The CDR3 reads CASSSGRAQYF. Here the CDR3 DNA reads TGTGCCAGCAGCTCGGGCAGGGCGCAGTACTTC.

This chain links TRBV5-1 with TRBJ1-2, with D possibly matching TRBD1 (6 bases). Germline assignment: CDR1 SGHRS and CDR2 YFSETQ. Trimming took 2 bases from V and 9 from J, leaving 20 bases between them. The CDR3 spans 15 residues. The CDR3 sequence: CASSFSPGEFGSYTF. DNA for the CDR3: TGCGCCAGCAGCTTCTCGCCAGGGGAATTTGGGAGCTACACCTTC. The full variable domain, with the rest looked up from reference TRBV5-1 and TRBJ1-2, is KAGVTQTPRYLIKTRGQQVTLSCSPISGHRSVSWYQQTPGQGLQFLFEYFSETQRNKGNFPGRFSGRQFSNSRSEMNVSTLELGDSALYLCASSFSPGEFGSYTFGSGTRLTVV.

This clone was detected once. CDR3 DNA: TGTGCCAGCAGCTTATGGGAGGGAACCTACAATGAGCAGTTCTTC. The encoded protein is CASSLWEGTYNEQFF. The rearrangement joins TRBV7-6 to TRBJ2-1, with 7 bases lining up with TRBD2. Germline CDR1 SGHVS, CDR2 FNYEAQ. With 2 bases clipped from V and 2 bases from J, the junction kept 3 bases outside the gene matches. This CDR3 has 15 amino acids.

Only one count was recorded for this clone. This chain uses TRBV1 with TRBJ1-2; the table's D call of TRBD1 was not tested on the DNA. TRBV1 is an annotated pseudogene. The CDR3 covers 14 residues. This CDR3 is CTSSLRQVSYGYTF. CDR3 nucleotides: TGCACCAGCAGCCTCCGACAGGTCAGCTATGGCTACACCTTC.

This clone was observed a few times. This chain uses TRBV18 with TRBJ2-3, with TRBD2 as a possible D gene (5 bases). V was cut by 5 bases and J by 5 bases, with 17 bases left in between. The CDR3 sequence is 15 residues long. Germline V gene lookup returns CDR1 KGHSH and CDR2 LQKENI. CDR3 nucleotide sequence: TGTGCCAGCTCATCAAATCGGGGAAGTAGAGATACGCAGTATTTT. This codes for CASSSNRGSRDTQYF.

This chain uses TRBV7-9 with TRBJ2-1, with D perhaps TRBD2 (5 bases). Deletions cut 3 bases from V and 2 bases from J, with 11 bases between. Germline V CDR1 and CDR2: SEHNR, FQNEAQ (reference sequence). CDR3 size: 15 residues. This CDR3 is CASSFYGVTYNEQFF. As DNA, the CDR3 is TGTGCCAGCAGCTTCTACGGGGTTACCTACAATGAGCAGTTCTTC.

The gene calls are TRBV7-8 and TRBJ1-3; 7 positions match TRBD1. The CDR3 is 19 amino acids. V trimming: 5 bases; J trimming: 10 bases; junction bases outside the gene matches: 26. Germline values: CDR1 SGHVS, CDR2 FQNEAQ. CDR3 sequence: CASSNPRGQYTSRSGTIYF. As DNA, the CDR3 is TGTGCCAGCAGCAACCCGCGGGGACAGTATACCAGCCGTTCAGGAACCATATATTTT.

The CDR3 DNA reads as TGTGCCAGCAGCGCCCTTATAGCGGGAGGGGGCAGGGCAGATACGCAGTATTTT. It specifies CASSALIAGGGRADTQYF. The chain uses TRBV9 and TRBJ2-3, with 11 bases that match TRBD2. There are 18 residues in the CDR3. Germline V gives CDR1 SGDLS, CDR2 YYNGEE. Trimming removed 3 bases from V and 4 bases from J; junction bases left unmatched: 13.

The chain combines TRBV28 with TRBJ2-7; a weak D match, TRBD1 (7 bases). The V gene lost 2 bases and the J gene lost 3 bases, with 17 bases spanning the gap. The CDR3 runs 16 residues. Germline CDR1 MDHEN, CDR2 SYDVKM. The CDR3 region has the DNA TGTGCCAGCAGTTTAGTAGGAGCAGGGGGGATCTACGAGCAGTACTTC. Translated, it gives CASSLVGAGGIYEQYF.

This chain links TRBV27 with TRBJ2-5; 13 bases fit TRBD2. The CDR3 is made up of 16 amino acids. V was pared by 11 bases and J by 2 bases, with 11 bases of the junction left unmatched. In germline, CDR1 is MNHEY, CDR2 SMNVEV (reference sequence). CDR3 DNA sequence: TGTGCCTCCCGGACTAGCGGGAGATCGGGTCAAGAGACCCAGTACTTC. Translation gives CASRTSGRSGQETQYF.

The rearrangement links TRBV7-2 to TRBJ2-7; D possibly corresponds to TRBD1 (5 bases). The germline V gene has CDR1 SGHTA and CDR2 FQGNSA. Trimming pared 3 bases from V and 2 bases from J, leaving 11 bases between. CDR3 length: 14 residues. CDR3 loop: CASSFHKGPYEQYF. The DNA for the CDR3 is TGTGCCAGCAGCTTCCACAAGGGGCCCTACGAGCAGTACTTC.

The V gene is TRBV5-1, the J gene TRBJ2-1, with 7 bases matching TRBD1. The junction had 1 base not matched to a gene; V was cut back by 2 bases and J by 2 bases. The CDR3 runs 14 residues. In germline, CDR1 is SGHRS, CDR2 YFSETQ. The CDR3 reads CASSFGTAYNEQFF. CDR3 coding DNA: TGCGCCAGCAGCTTCGGGACAGCCTACAATGAGCAGTTCTTC.

The CDR3 sequence: CASRPRENTEAFF. The CDR3 nucleotides are TGTGCCAGCAGGCCCAGGGAGAACACTGAAGCTTTCTTT. The chain combines TRBV2 with TRBJ1-1; D is perhaps TRBD1 (5 bases). The CDR3 contains 13 residues. The germline V and J ends were trimmed by 6 bases and 1 base, with 9 bases remaining between them. Germline lookup yields CDR1 SNHLY and CDR2 FYNNEI. Drawing the rest from reference TRBV2 and TRBJ1-1, the complete variable domain is EPEVTQTPSHQVTQMGQEVILRCVPISNHLYFYWYRQILGQKVEFLVSFYNNEISEKSEIFDDQFSVERPDGSNFTLKIRSTKLEDSAMYFCASRPRENTEAFFGQGTRLTVV.

The rearrangement uses TRBV6-5 and TRBJ1-1; 7 nucleotides match TRBD1. CDR1 is MNHEY, CDR2 SVGAGI, per germline. The CDR3 length is 14 residues. V lost 4 bases to trimming and J lost 6 bases; unmatched junction nucleotides: 8. The DNA for the CDR3 is TGTGCCAGCAGTTCCGGACAGGCTAGGGCTGAAGCTTTCTTT. It is translated as CASSSGQARAEAFF.

The J gene is TRBJ2-1, the V gene TRBV4-2, with 11 bases identical to TRBD2. The CDR3 is 16 amino acids. Trimming removed 4 bases from V and 6 bases from J; junction bases left unmatched: 8. Germline lookup yields CDR1 LGHNA and CDR2 YNFKEQ. The CDR3 coding sequence is TGTGCCAGCAGCCCCTCCCTAGCGGGAGGCACCAATGAGCAGTTCTTC. It codes for CASSPSLAGGTNEQFF.

J is TRBJ1-2 and V is TRBV15; D is undetermined. The V and J ends lost 4 bases and 7 bases respectively, with 13 bases between them. There are 13 residues in the CDR3. Germline CDR1 and CDR2: LNHNV and YYDKDF (reference sequence). The CDR3 region is CATSNSWAGGYTF. In DNA, the CDR3 is TGTGCCACCAGCAACAGTTGGGCAGGTGGCTACACCTTC.

This clone was recorded a few times. The chain carries TRBV11-1 and TRBJ2-1; no firm D call. With 2 bases removed from V and 6 bases from J, the gap between germline ends came to 5 bases. The CDR3 spans 12 residues. Germline CDR1 is SGHAT and CDR2 is FQDESV (reference sequence). DNA of the CDR3: TGTGCCAGCAGCTTATCAGGCAATGAGCAGTTCTTC. Protein sequence: CASSLSGNEQFF.

This clone appeared once. One junction end disagrees with the germline gene, perhaps due to a read error. This chain links TRBV7-9 with TRBJ1-5; D perhaps matches TRBD1 (5 bases). The germline V gene has CDR1 SEHNR and CDR2 FQNEAQ (reference sequence). This CDR3 comprises 16 residues. The CDR3 bases are TGTTCCAGCAGTGGGGGGAACATATTTAGCAATCAGCCCCAGCATTTT. Translated, it gives CSSSGGNIFSNQPQHF.